Reported below is one T cell receptor beta chain. Its antigen is not known. The data were taken from a study of OX40 agonist ivuxolimab in advanced cancers. At the level of the study: A partial response was reached by three patients: one with hepatocellular carcinoma and two with cutaneous melanoma. The study's findings and limits: Nonresponders, in some cases, also had low normalized T-cell clonal expansion.

Germline-derived CDR1 and CDR2 are MDHEN and SYDVKM. The V gene lost 6 bases and the J gene lost 4 bases, with 12 bases spanning the gap. The CDR3 extends over 13 amino acids. The assay was immunoSEQ multiplex PCR, and TCRdb's table has in-frame clones only and misses some. Found here are 90,000 or so clones, about 90% of them singletons; the top ten hold 8.4%. The sample consisted of CD4+ or CD8+ T cells sorted from blood, taken in a trial of the OX40 agonist ivuxolimab. The chain is built from TRBV28 and TRBJ1-2, with D perhaps matching TRBD1 (6 bases). The clonotype comes from an adult with an advanced solid tumor such as melanoma, head and neck, liver or kidney cancer. CDR3 protein: CASRGGSTYGYTF. DNA of the CDR3: TGTGCCAGCAGGGGGGGCTCAACCTATGGCTACACCTTC.